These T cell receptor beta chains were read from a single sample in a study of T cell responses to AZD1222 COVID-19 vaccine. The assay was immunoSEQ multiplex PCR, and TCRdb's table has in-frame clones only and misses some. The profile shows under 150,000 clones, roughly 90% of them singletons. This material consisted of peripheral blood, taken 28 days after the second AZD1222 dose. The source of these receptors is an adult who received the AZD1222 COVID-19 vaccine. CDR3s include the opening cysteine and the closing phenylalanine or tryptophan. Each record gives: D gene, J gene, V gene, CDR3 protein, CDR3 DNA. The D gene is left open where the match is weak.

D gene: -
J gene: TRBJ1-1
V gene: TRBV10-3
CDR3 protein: CAISRGTEAFF
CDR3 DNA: TGTGCCATCAGCAGGGGCACTGAAGCTTTCTTT

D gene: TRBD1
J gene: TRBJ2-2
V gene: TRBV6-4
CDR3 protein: CASSATGTGELFF
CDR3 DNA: TGTGCCAGCAGTGCGACAGGGACCGGGGAGCTGTTTTTT

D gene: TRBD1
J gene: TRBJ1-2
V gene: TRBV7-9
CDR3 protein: CASSLDRVGDGYTF
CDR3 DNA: TGTGCCAGCAGCTTGGACAGGGTCGGGGATGGCTACACCTTC

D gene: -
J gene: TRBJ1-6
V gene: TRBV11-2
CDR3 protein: CASSLGGPSPLHF
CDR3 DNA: TGTGCCAGCAGCTTAGGGGGTCCTTCACCCCTCCACTTT

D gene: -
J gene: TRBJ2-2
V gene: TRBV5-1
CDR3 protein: CASSLNGGSNTGELFF
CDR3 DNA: TGCGCCAGCAGCTTGAACGGGGGCTCGAACACCGGGGAGCTGTTTTTT

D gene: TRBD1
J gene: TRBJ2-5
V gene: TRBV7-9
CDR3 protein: CASSSLTGTGTFQETQYF
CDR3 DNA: TGTGCCAGCAGCTCCCTGACCGGGACAGGGACTTTCCAAGAGACCCAGTACTTC

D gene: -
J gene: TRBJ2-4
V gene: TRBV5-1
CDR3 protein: CASSFTGTTLAKNIQYF
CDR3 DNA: TGCGCCAGCAGCTTTACAGGGACAACACTAGCCAAAAACATTCAGTACTTC

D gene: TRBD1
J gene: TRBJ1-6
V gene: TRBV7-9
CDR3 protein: CASSSPALTGPDYNSPLHF
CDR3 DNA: TGTGCCAGCAGCTCACCAGCACTGACAGGGCCCGATTATAATTCACCCCTCCACTTT

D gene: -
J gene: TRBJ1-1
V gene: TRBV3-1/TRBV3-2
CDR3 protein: CASSPQRAENTEAFF
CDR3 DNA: TGTGCCAGCAGCCCCCAACGGGCGGAGAACACTGAAGCTTTCTTT

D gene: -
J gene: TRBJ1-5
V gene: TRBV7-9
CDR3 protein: CASSLGLVSPDQPQHF
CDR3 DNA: TGTGCCAGCAGCTTAGGTTTAGTAAGCCCGGATCAGCCCCAGCATTTT

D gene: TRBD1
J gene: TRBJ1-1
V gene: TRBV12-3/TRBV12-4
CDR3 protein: CASSRQGGAFF
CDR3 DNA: TGTGCCAGCAGCCGACAGGGTGGGGCTTTCTTT

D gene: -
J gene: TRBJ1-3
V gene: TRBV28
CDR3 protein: CASSFGGPGAGNTIYF
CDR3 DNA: TGTGCCAGCAGTTTCGGGGGACCGGGGGCTGGAAACACCATATATTTT

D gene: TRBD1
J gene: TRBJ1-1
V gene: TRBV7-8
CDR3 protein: CASSLATGGTEAFF
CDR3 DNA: TGTGCCAGCAGCTTAGCGACAGGGGGCACTGAAGCTTTCTTT

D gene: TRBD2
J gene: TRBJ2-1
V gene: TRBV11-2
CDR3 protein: CASSPGLAGYNEQFF
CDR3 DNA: TGTGCCAGCAGCCCAGGGCTAGCGGGGTACAATGAGCAGTTCTTC